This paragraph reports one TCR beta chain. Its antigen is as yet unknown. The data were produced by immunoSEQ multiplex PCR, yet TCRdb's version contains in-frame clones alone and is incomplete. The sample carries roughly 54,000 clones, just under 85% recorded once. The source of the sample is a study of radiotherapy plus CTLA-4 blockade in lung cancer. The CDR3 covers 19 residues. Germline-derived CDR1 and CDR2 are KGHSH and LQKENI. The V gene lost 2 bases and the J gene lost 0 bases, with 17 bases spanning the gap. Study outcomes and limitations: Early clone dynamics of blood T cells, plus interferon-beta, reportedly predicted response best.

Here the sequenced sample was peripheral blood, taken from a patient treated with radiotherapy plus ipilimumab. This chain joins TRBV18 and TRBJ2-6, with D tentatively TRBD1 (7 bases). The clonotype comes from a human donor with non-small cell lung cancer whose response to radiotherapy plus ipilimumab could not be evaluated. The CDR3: CASSPRDLQGGSGANVLTF. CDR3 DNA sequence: TGTGCCAGCTCACCAAGGGACCTCCAGGGGGGCTCTGGGGCCAACGTCCTGACTTTC.